In its sample, the clone carrying this TCR beta chain was seen many times. Before ophthalmopathy appeared, progressors gave blood at initial hyperthyroidism diagnosis. Researchers amplified the TCR beta CDR3 regions from RNA transcripts. TCR CDR3 regions were first amplified by RT-PCR with HTBI primers. TCRdb reprocessed the multiplex PCR reads with MiXCR, giving one entry per CDR3 protein. The table records over 250,000 distinct CDR3 sequences, less than 30% of them present only once. The germline V gene encodes CDR1 MNHEY and CDR2 SMNVEV (reference sequence). The CDR3 extends over 17 amino acids. J was trimmed by 5 bases and V by 6 bases; bases with no gene match: 15. These data originate in a study of T cells in Graves' hyperthyroidism and ophthalmopathy.

This sequence joins TRBV27 and TRBJ2-7; 11 nucleotides agree with TRBD2. Sequences were obtained from blood. The source of this sequence is a middle-aged man with Graves' hyperthyroidism that later progressed to Graves' ophthalmopathy. The CDR3 coding sequence is TGTGCCAGCAGCCCCGGGAGATTAGCGGGAGGGTTGGACGAGCAGTACTTC. Translation gives CASSPGRLAGGLDEQYF.